The 8 T cell receptor beta chains presented below share a single source sample, sequenced in a study of cytomegalovirus exposure and HLA in healthy donors. PCR involved 60 Vbeta and 13 Jbeta primers. Clones were sequenced by immunoSEQ multiplex PCR, and TCRdb holds only the in-frame ones, with some missing. The data show under 200,000 clones, with approximately 79% seen just once and approximately 2.1% held by the top ten. Sequenced: PBMCs. The receptors originated from a male donor in good health and CMV-seronegative.

This sequence joins TRBV2 and TRBJ2-7, with 8 bases that match TRBD2. V lost 4 bases, J lost 7 bases, and 9 bases stayed unmatched. CDR1 and CDR2 (germline): SNHLY, FYNNEI. This CDR3 has 14 residues. CDR3 residues: CASSGGGSHGEQYF. The CDR3 DNA follows: TGTGCCAGCAGTGGCGGGGGGAGCCATGGGGAGCAGTACTTC.

The chain is built from TRBV10-3 and TRBJ2-3; D remains unclear. This CDR3 region has 14 residues. Trimming removed 6 bases at V and 0 bases at J, with 10 bases between. Germline V lookup: CDR1 ENHRY, CDR2 SYGVKD. The CDR3 DNA reads TGTGCCATCAGCTCACAGTCTAGCACAGATACGCAGTATTTT. Translated: CAISSQSSTDTQYF.

J is TRBJ1-3 and V is TRBV7-6; D is uncertain. V lost 0 bases, J lost 1 base, and 10 bases lay in between. CDR3 size: 16 residues. The V gene's germline CDR1 is SGHVS and CDR2 FNYEAQ. CDR3 DNA: TGTGCCAGCAGCTTAGCGTCTGTCAGTTCTGGAAACACCATATATTTT. As protein: CASSLASVSSGNTIYF. Filled out from reference TRBV7-6 and TRBJ1-3, the complete variable domain reads GAGVSQSPRYKVTKRGQDVALRCDPISGHVSLYWYRQALGQGPEFLTYFNYEAQQDKSGLPNDRFSAERPEGSISTLTIQRTEQRDSAMYRCASSLASVSSGNTIYFGEGSWLTVV.

This chain joins TRBV9 and TRBJ1-2; D is perhaps TRBD1 (6 bases). Looked up from germline, CDR1 is SGDLS and CDR2 is YYNGEE. V shed 4 bases and J shed 11 bases, with 12 bases lying between them. CDR3 size: 11 residues. This chain's CDR3 is CASSSDQGYTF. The CDR3 DNA is TGTGCCAGCAGCTCGGACCAGGGGTACACCTTC.

V and J are TRBV5-1 and TRBJ2-1, with no clear D. Germline V lookup: CDR1 SGHRS, CDR2 YFSETQ. V lost 0 bases, J lost 4 bases, and 8 bases lay in between. The CDR3 loop spans 14 amino acids. The CDR3 sequence: CASSLESRYNEQFF. For the CDR3, the DNA is TGCGCCAGCAGCTTGGAATCCAGATACAATGAGCAGTTCTTC.

The V and J genes are TRBV5-6 and TRBJ2-6, with TRBD1 matching 9 bases. The J segment lost 0 bases and the V segment lost 4 bases, leaving 5 bases of the junction unmatched. The CDR3 consists of 17 residues. CDR1 SGHDT and CDR2 YYEEEE come from the germline V gene. CDR3 nucleotides: TGTGCCAGCAGCACCGGGACAGGGAGCTCTGGGGCCAACGTCCTGACTTTC. It specifies CASSTGTGSSGANVLTF.

This sequence joins TRBV10-3 and TRBJ2-2, with 8 positions matching TRBD1. This CDR3 spans 14 amino acids. Germline trimming cut 8 bases from V and 0 bases from J; bases unmatched to any gene: 2. Germline V gives CDR1 ENHRY, CDR2 SYGVKD. The CDR3 protein is CAIRDRSNTGELFF. The CDR3 nucleotides read TGTGCCATCCGGGACAGGTCGAACACCGGGGAGCTGTTTTTT.

The V and J genes are TRBV7-8 and TRBJ1-2, with TRBD1 matching over 7 bases. CDR3 length: 15 amino acids. Trimming took 5 bases from V and 3 from J; bases not matched to a gene: 9. Germline V gene lookup returns CDR1 SGHVS and CDR2 FQNEAQ. CDR3 amino acids: CASSPRTGGHYGYTF. DNA for the CDR3: TGTGCCAGCAGCCCACGGACAGGTGGACACTATGGCTACACCTTC.